Listed here are 30 T cell receptor beta chains from one sample, sequenced in a study of T cells in Graves' hyperthyroidism and ophthalmopathy. Amplified TCR beta CDR3 regions came from RNA transcripts. When the TCR CDR3 underwent first-round RT-PCR, the HTBI primer set was used. MiXCR was run by TCRdb on the multiplex PCR reads, yielding one entry per CDR3 protein. The data hold approximately 560,000 distinct CDR3 sequences, with about 45% observed a single time. The sequenced sample was peripheral blood or thyroid tissue (not recorded which). These receptors were taken from a woman between 18 and 30 years old with Graves' hyperthyroidism.

The CDR3 loop is CASSELDRNTGELFF. CDR3 in DNA: TGTGCCAGCAGTGAACTGGACAGGAACACCGGGGAGCTGTTTTTT. This chain joins TRBV2 and TRBJ2-2; D might be TRBD1 (6 bases). The germline V and J ends were trimmed by 2 bases and 1 base, with 8 bases remaining between them. The CDR3 runs 15 residues. Germline CDR1 SNHLY, CDR2 FYNNEI. The variable domain in full, completed from reference TRBV2 and TRBJ2-2, reads EPEVTQTPSHQVTQMGQEVILRCVPISNHLYFYWYRQILGQKVEFLVSFYNNEISEKSEIFDDQFSVERPDGSNFTLKIRSTKLEDSAMYFCASSELDRNTGELFFGEGSRLTVL.

V is TRBV24-1 and J is TRBJ2-2, with D perhaps assigned TRBD1 or TRBD2 (5 bases each). This CDR3 spans 17 amino acids. Per the germline V gene, CDR1 is KGHDR and CDR2 is SFDVKD. Trimming shortened V by 4 bases and J by 3 bases, and 17 bases separated the two germline ends. The CDR3 reads CATSEPSGTDDTGELFF. Written as DNA, the CDR3 is TGTGCCACCAGTGAGCCCTCCGGGACGGACGACACCGGGGAGCTGTTTTTT.

The rearrangement joins TRBV2 to TRBJ2-2; D is possibly TRBD2 (5 bases). V lost 7 bases and J 7 bases, leaving 13 bases between the germline ends. This CDR3 spans 13 amino acids. From germline, CDR1 is SNHLY and CDR2 FYNNEI. Here the CDR3 reads CASIATDYGELFF. The CDR3 DNA follows: TGTGCCAGCATAGCGACGGATTACGGGGAGCTGTTTTTT.

As to this clonotype: The CDR3 carries no conserved terminal phenylalanine or tryptophan, so it likely arises from a read error. The chain links TRBV12-3 or TRBV12-4 to TRBJ2-7; TRBD2 is a possible D gene (5 bases). V lost 6 bases and J lost 4, with 10 bases in between. There are 12 residues in the CDR3. The CDR3 is CASSQLDYEQYL. CDR3 DNA: TGTGCCAGCAGCCAACTAGATTACGAGCAGTACTTA.

This clonotype occurred many times. The rearrangement links TRBV2 to TRBJ1-6; D not certain. Trimming took 8 bases from V and 8 from J, leaving 10 bases between them. Germline V gives CDR1 SNHLY, CDR2 FYNNEI. CDR3 size: 12 residues. The CDR3 nucleotides read TGTGCCAGCGCGAAGGCAGATTCACCCCTCCACTTT. Its translation is CASAKADSPLHF. Supplemented by reference TRBV2 and TRBJ1-6, the full variable domain reads EPEVTQTPSHQVTQMGQEVILRCVPISNHLYFYWYRQILGQKVEFLVSFYNNEISEKSEIFDDQFSVERPDGSNFTLKIRSTKLEDSAMYFCASAKADSPLHFGNGTRLTVT.

This rearrangement joins TRBV13 to TRBJ1-1; the D is unclear. The CDR3 totals 14 residues. Trimming stripped 5 bases from V and 1 base from J, with 11 bases between. The germline gives CDR1 PRHDT, CDR2 FYEKMQ (reference sequence). DNA of the CDR3: TGTGCCAGCAGCCAAGAAGGCCAGAACACTGAAGCTTTCTTT. As protein: CASSQEGQNTEAFF.

The chain combines TRBV7-6 with TRBJ1-1, with TRBD1 matching 10 bases. The V and J ends lost 5 bases and 3 bases, in that order; junction bases with no gene match: 6. The CDR3 has 15 amino acids. CDR1 is SGHVS and CDR2 is FNYEAQ in the germline V gene. The CDR3 protein is CASSQDRGRYTEAFF. CDR3 nucleotides: TGTGCCAGCAGCCAAGACAGGGGGCGATACACTGAAGCTTTCTTT. Supplemented by reference TRBV7-6 and TRBJ1-1, the full variable domain reads GAGVSQSPRYKVTKRGQDVALRCDPISGHVSLYWYRQALGQGPEFLTYFNYEAQQDKSGLPNDRFSAERPEGSISTLTIQRTEQRDSAMYRCASSQDRGRYTEAFFGQGTRLTVV.

A word on this clonotype: One base away lies a much larger clone, so this may be a sequencing read error. This CDR3 is missing its conserved last phenylalanine or tryptophan, likely due to a read error. This chain connects TRBV6-4 to TRBJ1-1; D unclear. Germline CDR1 MRHNA, CDR2 SNTAGT. V was cut by 3 bases and J by 3 bases, with 5 bases left in between. The CDR3 is made up of 12 amino acids. The CDR3 nucleotides are TGTGCCAGCAGTGATCAGTACACTGAAGCTTTCTCT. This translates into CASSDQYTEAFS.

Comment on this clonotype: The CDR3 ends on some other residue instead of the conserved phenylalanine or tryptophan, so this is likely a read error. The rearrangement uses TRBV7-8 and TRBJ1-1; D is uncertain. Trimming shortened V by 5 bases and J by 0 bases, and 22 bases separated the two germline ends. CDR3 size: 18 residues. The V gene's germline CDR1 is SGHVS and CDR2 FQNEAQ. CDR3 region: CASSLSRAVRRVNTEAFL. As DNA, the CDR3 is TGTGCCAGCAGCCTCTCCCGGGCAGTCAGACGGGTGAACACTGAAGCTTTCCTT.

The chain recombines TRBV7-6 with TRBJ1-5; D may be TRBD1 (5 bases). V was cut by 5 bases and J by 9 bases, with 17 bases left in between. From germline, CDR1 is SGHVS and CDR2 FNYEAQ. The CDR3 sequence is 14 residues long. CDR3 sequence: CASSPGTPGGPQHF. CDR3 bases: TGTGCCAGCAGCCCAGGGACTCCGGGAGGGCCCCAGCATTTT.

The chain recombines TRBV25-1 with TRBJ2-7, with 7 bases fitting TRBD1. The CDR3 extends over 14 amino acids. V lost 8 bases and J lost 3; bases outside the gene matches: 10. Germline V gene lookup returns CDR1 MGHDK and CDR2 SYGVNS. This CDR3 is CASGPGSGGYEQYF. The DNA for the CDR3 is TGTGCCAGCGGGCCAGGGTCAGGGGGCTACGAGCAGTACTTC.

The table lists this clonotype with many counts. CDR3 protein: CASSLGDRENSPLHF. DNA for the CDR3: TGTGCCAGCAGCTTAGGCGACAGAGAAAATTCACCCCTCCACTTT. The chain uses TRBV7-8 and TRBJ1-6; tentatively, D is TRBD1 (5 bases). There are 15 residues in the CDR3. Germline CDR1 and CDR2: SGHVS and FQNEAQ. V shed 1 base and J shed 7 bases, with 11 bases lying between them.

The chain recombines TRBV29-1 with TRBJ1-1, with D hard to call. This CDR3 spans 10 amino acids. The germline CDR1 and CDR2 sequences are SQVTM and ANQGSEA. V was clipped by 8 bases and J by 3 bases, with 7 bases between them. The CDR3 nucleotides read TGCAGCTTAGGCCACACTGAAGCTTTCTTT. As protein: CSLGHTEAFF.

This chain connects TRBV29-1 to TRBJ2-2; 9 bases fit TRBD1. Germline CDR1 SQVTM, CDR2 ANQGSEA. The CDR3 extends over 13 amino acids. J lost 6 bases, V lost 7 bases, and 6 bases had no gene match. Written as DNA, the CDR3 is TGCAGCGCAGGACAGGGGAGGGCCGGGGAGCTGTTTTTT. Translated: CSAGQGRAGELFF.

This clonotype was detected a few times. This chain joins TRBV7-1 and TRBJ2-2; no clear D gene. TRBV7-1 is given ORF status, its function remaining uncertain. V lost 7 bases and J 6 bases, leaving 6 bases between the germline ends. The CDR3 consists of 11 residues. The CDR3 region is CASMLAGELFF. CDR3 DNA: TGTGCCAGCATGCTAGCCGGGGAGCTGTTTTTT.

This clonotype has a count of ten or more. V gene TRBV20-1 combines with J gene TRBJ2-7; 11 bases fit TRBD1. The CDR3 sequence is 12 residues long. V trimming: 7 bases; J trimming: 6 bases; junction bases outside the gene matches: 5. Germline CDR1 reads DFQATT; CDR2 reads SNEGSKA (reference sequence). The CDR3 region has the DNA TGCAGTGGGGGACAGGGGGTGGTCGAGCAGTACTTC. It codes for CSGGQGVVEQYF.

Concerning this clonotype: An end of the junction differs from the germline gene, which may be a read error. The V and J genes are TRBV10-3 and TRBJ1-2; D call uncertain. Per germline, CDR1 ENHRY and CDR2 SYGVKD. This CDR3 spans 16 amino acids. Written as DNA, the CDR3 is TGTGCCAGCAGTCGCCCCGAAGAAGGGCATGGCTATGGCTACACCTTC. This sequence encodes CASSRPEEGHGYGYTF.

The chain employs TRBV12-3 or TRBV12-4 and TRBJ2-7; tentatively, D is TRBD1 (6 bases). V was shortened by 6 bases and J by 4 bases, with 22 bases between the two germline ends. CDR3 length equals 16 residues. DNA of the CDR3: TGTGCCAGCAGACAAACCAGGGGCGCGGGTCCATACGAGCAGTACTTC. Its protein is CASRQTRGAGPYEQYF.

This clonotype was observed many times. The chain employs TRBV10-3 and TRBJ1-1; D may be TRBD1 (5 bases). V lost 0 bases and J lost 8, with 13 bases in between. CDR3 length: 14 amino acids. In germline, CDR1 is ENHRY, CDR2 SYGVKD. This CDR3 reads CAISESDSRFEAFF. In nucleotides, the CDR3 is TGTGCCATCAGTGAGTCAGACAGCCGTTTCGAAGCTTTCTTT.

J is TRBJ2-2 and V is TRBV10-3, with TRBD1 matching over 9 bases. The CDR3 runs to 15 residues. Germline trimming cut 2 bases from V and 5 bases from J; bases unmatched to any gene: 3. Germline-derived CDR1 and CDR2 are ENHRY and SYGVKD. The CDR3 DNA reads as TGTGCCATCAGTGAGCCGACAGGGGGAACCGGGGAGCTGTTTTTT. Translated, it gives CAISEPTGGTGELFF.

About this clonotype: The junction and the germline gene differ at one end; a read error may be behind it. V is TRBV11-2 and J is TRBJ2-3; D is possibly TRBD2 (5 bases). Germline V CDR1 and CDR2: SGHAT, FQNNGV. The CDR3 loop spans 17 amino acids. The CDR3 DNA follows: TGCGCCAGCAGCCAAGACGTCGGGCCAGCGGTCACAGATACGCAGTATTTT. Protein product: CASSQDVGPAVTDTQYF.

V and J are TRBV7-2 and TRBJ1-2; perhaps TRBD1 as D (6 bases). Germline V gene lookup returns CDR1 SGHTA and CDR2 FQGNSA. V lost 2 bases to trimming and J lost 4 bases, with 11 bases between them. The CDR3 is 14 amino acids. CDR3 in DNA: TGTGCCAGCAGCTTATATTCAGGGGTCTATGGCTACACCTTC. This gives the protein CASSLYSGVYGYTF.

Only a few counts were recorded for this clonotype. The chain couples TRBV19 to TRBJ1-3; tentative D call: TRBD1 (5 bases). This CDR3 is 16 amino acids long. V was pared by 5 bases and J by 2 bases, with 16 bases between. Looked up from germline, CDR1 is LNHDA and CDR2 is SQIVND (reference sequence). The CDR3 bases are TGTGCCAGTAGTGCGCGCCCGGGGGTCGCTGGAAACACCATATATTTT. Its protein product is CASSARPGVAGNTIYF.

This clonotype has a handful of counts. The V call is TRBV5-1, the J call TRBJ2-5, with no clear D. Germline CDR1 SGHRS, CDR2 YFSETQ. V was clipped by 2 bases and J by 5 bases, with 4 bases between them. The CDR3 sequence is 11 residues long. As DNA, the CDR3 is TGCGCCAGCAGCTTTATGGAGACCCAGTACTTC. It yields the protein CASSFMETQYF.

The V call is TRBV7-3, the J call TRBJ1-1; 10 positions agree with TRBD1. Germline V CDR1 and CDR2: SGHTA, FQGTGA. The CDR3 sequence is 14 residues long. Trimming at V came to 2 bases and at J to 5 bases, leaving 2 bases not matched to a gene. CDR3 DNA: TGTGCCAGCAGCTTACTGGACAGGGGGACTGAAGCTTTCTTT. Protein product: CASSLLDRGTEAFF.

The gene calls are TRBV2 and TRBJ2-3, with D perhaps TRBD2 (6 bases). The CDR3 spans 14 residues. Germline lookup yields CDR1 SNHLY and CDR2 FYNNEI. The ends were cut back, 6 bases at V and 0 bases at J, with 10 bases in the middle. CDR3 in DNA: TGTGCCAGCAGACAGGCGGGGAGCACAGATACGCAGTATTTT. Protein product: CASRQAGSTDTQYF.

In regard to this clonotype: At one end the junction does not follow the germline gene, possibly because of a read error. The chain couples TRBV7-8 to TRBJ1-6; 12 nucleotides line up with TRBD1. This CDR3 comprises 16 residues. Germline CDR1 is SGHVS and CDR2 is FQNEAQ. This CDR3 is CASRSAGTGGISPLHF. The CDR3 DNA is TGCGCCAGCAGGTCGGCCGGGACAGGGGGCATCTCACCCCTCCACTTT.

CDR3 protein: CASSQEGGNEKLFF. Here the CDR3 DNA reads TGTGCCAGCAGCCAAGAAGGGGGTAATGAAAAACTGTTTTTT. The chain couples TRBV25-1 to TRBJ1-4; D may be TRBD1 (6 bases). The CDR3 has 14 amino acids. Germline V lookup: CDR1 MGHDK, CDR2 SYGVNS. Trimming shortened V by 6 bases and J by 4 bases, and 12 bases separated the two germline ends.

In its sample, this clonotype was seen many times. V is TRBV19 and J is TRBJ2-6; possibly TRBD1 for D (5 bases). This CDR3 comprises 18 residues. Germline V gene data show CDR1 as LNHDA and CDR2 as SQIVND (reference sequence). V lost 7 bases, J lost 2 bases, and 21 bases lay in between. CDR3 DNA: TGTGCCAGTACCCCGCGCCTAGGGGCAGGGACTGGGGCCAACGTCCTGACTTTC. This codes for CASTPRLGAGTGANVLTF.

V is TRBV20-1 and J is TRBJ1-4; 8 bases align to TRBD1. This CDR3 has 15 amino acids. Trimming cost V 2 bases and J 5 bases; bases outside gene matches: 7. Germline CDR1 reads DFQATT; CDR2 reads SNEGSKA (reference sequence). The CDR3 nucleotides are TGCAGTGCTAGAATTTGGGGACAGGAGAATGAAAAACTGTTTTTT. Translation gives CSARIWGQENEKLFF.